The 23 T cell receptor beta chains below were found in one sample sequenced in a study of T cells after posttransplantation cyclophosphamide (dated by TCRdb to the mid-2010s). The library was prepared using the immunoSEQ multiplex PCR assay. Not all clones reach the TCRdb copy of this immuneACCESS table, which keeps in-frame sequences only. Checked studies attribute under half of the gap to unresolved V genes and leave the rest unexplained. This sample has over 45,000 clones in the table, none counted a single time. The leading ten clones occupy 2% to 2.5% of the sample. Sequencing input: PBMCs. The receptors come from a middle-aged man in good health, CMV-negative, and a related stem cell transplant donor.

The sample holds many counts of this clone. The chain links TRBV14 to TRBJ2-2, with 7 bases aligning to TRBD1. The CDR3 loop spans 16 amino acids. In germline, CDR1 is SGHDN, CDR2 FVKESK. Germline trimming cut 2 bases from V and 3 bases from J; bases unmatched to any gene: 6. For the CDR3, the DNA is TGTGCCAGCAGCCAAAAGGGGGCGGAGTACACCGGGGAGCTGTTTTTT. Protein product: CASSQKGAEYTGELFF.

In this sample, this clone turned up many times. The chain couples TRBV2 to TRBJ2-2; D is possibly TRBD1 (6 bases). Trimming removed 4 bases from V and 0 bases from J, with 9 bases in between. This CDR3 is built from 15 residues. CDR1 and CDR2 from the germline V gene are SNHLY and FYNNEI. CDR3 sequence (DNA): TGTGCCAGCAGTGCGGACAGACCGAACACCGGGGAGCTGTTTTTT. This encodes CASSADRPNTGELFF.

This clone was counted many times. DNA of the CDR3: TGTGCCAGCAGTGAGTCCAGGGCCCTCTATGGCTACACCTTC. Protein: CASSESRALYGYTF. The chain has TRBV2 and TRBJ1-2; the D gene is possibly TRBD1 (5 bases). Between the trimmed V and J ends, which lost 3 bases and 4 bases, there was a span of 12 bases. This CDR3 spans 14 amino acids. Germline CDR1 reads SNHLY; CDR2 reads FYNNEI.

This clone was observed many times. The rearrangement links TRBV7-2 to TRBJ1-1, with 8 bases identical to TRBD1. V trimming: 3 bases; J trimming: 2 bases; junction bases outside the gene matches: 2. Germline-derived CDR1 and CDR2 are SGHTA and FQGNSA. The CDR3 has 14 residues. The CDR3 nucleotides are TGTGCCAGCAGCTTGGACAGGGCTAACACTGAAGCTTTCTTT. Protein product: CASSLDRANTEAFF.

The sample holds many counts of this clone. The rearrangement joins TRBV11-2 to TRBJ2-7; D remains unclear. The ends were cut back, 5 bases at V and 3 bases at J, with 20 bases in the middle. Germline CDR1 is SGHAT and CDR2 is FQNNGV. The CDR3 covers 16 residues. CDR3 protein: CASSQLTGSRFYEQYF. The CDR3 DNA follows: TGTGCCAGCAGCCAGCTTACCGGGTCCCGCTTCTACGAGCAGTACTTC.

This clone was seen many times. The chain is built from TRBV5-6 and TRBJ2-3; 7 positions match TRBD2. V trimming: 3 bases; J trimming: 5 bases; junction bases outside the gene matches: 6. The CDR3 is made up of 14 amino acids. Looked up from germline, CDR1 is SGHDT and CDR2 is YYEEEE. Here the CDR3 DNA reads TGTGCCAGCAGCTCATTGATAGCGGGAGATACGCAGTATTTT. This gives the protein CASSSLIAGDTQYF.

At least ten counts were recorded for this clone. The chain employs TRBV29-1 and TRBJ2-5; D call uncertain. The length of the CDR3 is 13 residues. Germline V gene sequence: CDR1 SQVTM, CDR2 ANQGSEA. The V gene lost 3 bases and the J gene lost 4 bases, with 12 bases spanning the gap. CDR3 DNA: TGCAGCGTTGAGGCAGGAAAAGGAGAGACCCAGTACTTC. This encodes CSVEAGKGETQYF.

This clone was seen repeatedly, ten times or more. The rearrangement uses TRBV29-1 and TRBJ2-5; tentative D call: TRBD2 (6 bases). The V end lost 3 bases, the J end lost 5 bases, and 10 bases lay between the germline ends. From germline, CDR1 is SQVTM and CDR2 ANQGSEA. The CDR3 extends over 12 amino acids. The CDR3 is CSVDIGGETQYF. The CDR3 DNA reads as TGCAGCGTTGACATCGGAGGGGAGACCCAGTACTTC.

This clone was recorded many times. The rearrangement uses TRBV7-9 and TRBJ2-2; D remains ambiguous. CDR1 and CDR2 (germline): SEHNR, FQNEAQ (reference sequence). This CDR3 spans 14 amino acids. V lost 4 bases and J 1 base, leaving 7 bases between the germline ends. The CDR3 loop reads CASSSNRNTGELFF. Written as DNA, the CDR3 is TGTGCCAGCAGCTCTAACAGGAACACCGGGGAGCTGTTTTTT.

This clone was observed at least ten times. The chain employs TRBV4-2 and TRBJ2-3, with 10 positions matching TRBD2. The CDR3 runs to 17 residues. The germline gives CDR1 LGHNA, CDR2 YNFKEQ. With 4 bases clipped from V and 2 bases from J, the junction kept 9 bases outside the gene matches. DNA of the CDR3: TGTGCCAGCAGCCGAGTAGCGGGAGGCCCTAACACAGATACGCAGTATTTT. It yields the protein CASSRVAGGPNTDTQYF.

This clone was found many times. The rearrangement links TRBV6-1 to TRBJ2-7; 10 bases are shared with TRBD1. CDR3 length: 15 amino acids. The germline CDR1 and CDR2 sequences are MNHNS and SASEGT. Trimming took 1 base from V and 6 from J; bases not matched to a gene: 6. The chain's CDR3 is CASSEVWRTGGEQYF. The CDR3 nucleotides read TGTGCCAGCAGTGAAGTGTGGAGGACAGGGGGCGAGCAGTACTTC.

In this sample, this clone turned up many times. This chain uses TRBV11-3 with TRBJ2-1, with D maybe TRBD2 (5 bases). V lost 5 bases to trimming and J lost 3 bases, with 11 bases between them. The germline V gene encodes CDR1 SGHNT and CDR2 YENEEA. This CDR3 has 14 residues. CDR3 bases: TGTGCCAGCAGCCCCCACGGGGACTACAATGAGCAGTTCTTC. This codes for CASSPHGDYNEQFF.

At least ten counts were recorded for this clone. This rearrangement joins TRBV5-6 to TRBJ2-1; no clear D gene. The CDR3 loop spans 16 amino acids. CDR1 and CDR2 (germline): SGHDT, YYEEEE. Trimming removed 1 base at V and 5 bases at J, with 16 bases between. CDR3 coding DNA: TGTGCCAGCAGCTTGTCGGTCAAAGTACCCGACAATGAGCAGTTCTTC. Protein product: CASSLSVKVPDNEQFF.

This clone was counted many times. The chain links TRBV6-1 to TRBJ2-1, with TRBD2 identical over 11 bases. V trimming: 3 bases; J trimming: 4 bases; junction bases outside the gene matches: 8. This CDR3 is 17 amino acids long. The germline CDR1 and CDR2 sequences are MNHNS and SASEGT. CDR3 bases: TGTGCCAGCAGTGACCGACTAGCGGGATGGGCTTACAATGAGCAGTTCTTC. Translating gives CASSDRLAGWAYNEQFF.

This clone came up many times. The V gene is TRBV27, the J gene TRBJ2-7, with TRBD2 matching over 9 bases. Losses at the gene ends were 4 bases for V and 7 bases for J; bases not matched to a gene: 8. Germline V lookup: CDR1 MNHEY, CDR2 SMNVEV (reference sequence). The CDR3 has 14 amino acids. In DNA form, the CDR3 reads TGTGCCAGCAGTTGGGGACTAGCATTAGGAGAGCAGTACTTC. Translation: CASSWGLALGEQYF.

The V gene is TRBV6-1, the J gene TRBJ1-2; 8 positions match TRBD1. Germline V gene lookup returns CDR1 MNHNS and CDR2 SASEGT. The trim removed 4 bases at V and 12 bases at J, leaving 7 bases unmatched. This CDR3 has 12 amino acids. DNA of the CDR3: TGTGCCAGCAGTGTGACAGGGGAGGAGGACACCTTC. Encoded protein: CASSVTGEEDTF.

This clone occurred many times. In DNA form, the CDR3 reads TGTGCCAGCAGTGATATACAGGGGAACGGAGCTTTCTTT. This encodes CASSDIQGNGAFF. The chain joins TRBV6-1 to TRBJ1-1; 7 bases align to TRBD1. CDR3 length equals 13 residues. J lost 10 bases, V lost 3 bases, and 8 bases had no gene match. Germline V lookup: CDR1 MNHNS, CDR2 SASEGT.

This clone was seen repeatedly, ten times or more. V and J are TRBV27 and TRBJ2-2; 9 positions agree with TRBD2. CDR3 size: 17 residues. The V and J ends lost 3 bases and 4 bases, in that order; junction bases with no gene match: 9. The germline CDR1 and CDR2 sequences are MNHEY and SMNVEV (reference sequence). CDR3 nucleotide sequence: TGTGCCAGCAGTTTGAGATTAGCGGGAGCCTCCACCGGGGAGCTGTTTTTT. Protein product: CASSLRLAGASTGELFF.

Ten or more counts support this clone. The rearrangement joins TRBV28 to TRBJ2-2; 9 positions agree with TRBD1. Trimming took 2 bases from V and 6 from J; bases not matched to a gene: 13. Germline assignment: CDR1 MDHEN and CDR2 SYDVKM. The CDR3 covers 18 residues. For the CDR3, the DNA is TGTGCCAGCAGTTTACTTCGAACAGGGGGCGATCGGGCCGGGGAGCTGTTTTTT. Encoded protein: CASSLLRTGGDRAGELFF.

In its sample, this clone was seen many times. This rearrangement joins TRBV7-2 to TRBJ2-7; 7 bases are a match to TRBD2. The V and J ends lost 1 base and 0 bases, in that order; junction bases with no gene match: 6. CDR3 size: 16 residues. CDR1 and CDR2 from the germline V gene are SGHTA and FQGNSA. CDR3 sequence: CASSLVAGEGSYEQYF. As DNA, the CDR3 is TGTGCCAGCAGCTTAGTGGCGGGAGAGGGCTCCTACGAGCAGTACTTC.

This clone has a count of ten or more. The V and J genes are TRBV5-4 and TRBJ2-7; 11 nucleotides match TRBD1. The length of the CDR3 is 16 residues. Germline V gene lookup returns CDR1 SGHNT and CDR2 YYREEE (reference sequence). V was clipped by 0 bases and J by 2 bases; unmatched bases: 4. CDR3 sequence (DNA): TGTGCCAGCAGCTTGGTCGGGACAGGGGGACCCTACGAGCAGTACTTC. It encodes CASSLVGTGGPYEQYF.

This clone was detected many times. The CDR3 loop is CASSLAQTGTRYNEQFF. CDR3 nucleotides: TGTGCCAGCAGCTTAGCCCAAACAGGGACGCGGTACAATGAGCAGTTCTTC. V and J are TRBV7-2 and TRBJ2-1; a possible D gene is TRBD1 (6 bases). V lost 0 bases to trimming and J lost 4 bases, with 16 bases between them. The CDR3 has 17 residues. The germline V gene has CDR1 SGHTA and CDR2 FQGNSA.

This clone was seen more than once but under ten times. The chain employs TRBV15 and TRBJ2-5; 10 nucleotides agree with TRBD2. V lost 5 bases, J lost 0 bases, and 21 bases stayed unmatched. CDR1 is LNHNV, CDR2 YYDKDF, per germline (reference sequence). The CDR3 has 21 amino acids. The CDR3 coding sequence is TGTGCCACCAGCGGGGGGCGGGCTAGCGGGGGTAGGACGGGGTACCAAGAGACCCAGTACTTC. As protein: CATSGGRASGGRTGYQETQYF.